This TCR beta chain was documented in a study of blood T cell repertoires in COVID-19 (dated by TCRdb to the early 2020s). Background on the whole study: Collaborator samples came from the United States, Italy and Spain and covered acute and convalescent phases of COVID-19. The material from the prospective study consisted of cDNA or gDNA derived from T cells, B-cell-depleted T cells, or PBMCs. Subjects who had been exposed to COVID-19, were actively infected with it, or had recovered from it provided the deeply sampled blood TCRbeta repertoires that made up the dataset. The repertoires were released in a freely available public database meant as a resource for research on the immune response to SARS-CoV-2. The samples were drawn from two sources: the first 160 participants of the ongoing ImmuneRACE study, and 1,254 subjects contributed by 6 global collaborators. A de-identified subject ID, COVID-19 status, age in years and sex were almost always included in the sample metadata. Where available, HLA class I and class II types were taken from metadata supplied by the sample provider and were not determined by assay-based typing. Overall study outcomes, separate from this receptor: How much clinical and demographic metadata was included differed by source and by participant, and the metadata was provided uncurated.

In Seattle, one collaborating source enrolled patients while the infection was active and tracked those patients longitudinally over the course of disease. Each collaborating institution followed its own protocols to collect whole blood in K2EDTA tubes. For TCRbeta analysis, collaborators shipped samples in one of three forms: frozen whole blood, isolated PBMCs, or DNA extracted from either of those sample types. The germline V gene (reference sequence) gives CDR1 as SGHKS and CDR2 as YYEKEE. V loses 0 bases of germline sequence and J loses 0 bases, and the interval between the two ends is 6 bases. There are 14 amino acids in the CDR3, from cysteine to phenylalanine inclusive. Of the read, only the CDR3 DNA is kept; its 42 bases are in frame from base 1. For this clone: The antigen this receptor binds is unknown. No base quality information exists; no much larger clone differs at one position.

The immunoSEQ Assay, a bias-controlled multiplex PCR, was used to amplify TCRbeta CDR3 regions from genomic DNA. From the authors' description of their analysis: The number of nucleated cells in each sample was estimated from the amplification of reference gene primers within the assay. To quantify the absolute abundance of each unique TCRbeta CDR3 rearrangement, sequence reads were collapsed and filtered. For each sample, productive Simpson clonality was calculated as the square root of Simpson's diversity index across productive rearrangements. TCRdb obtained this table from immuneACCESS and retained in-frame rearrangements with V and J assigned. These tables miss some clones; where compared with another copy, unresolved V genes account for less than half of the shortfall, and the remainder is unexplained. D and trimming were read from the DNA, whereas the V and J calls and clone size are those reported in that table. The sample has approximately 440,000 clones on record, approximately 90% of them singletons. The ten largest clones add up to around 12% of the sample.

The sequence derives from a woman between 50 and 59 years old with COVID-19, enrolled during active disease. The rearrangement combines TRBV5-5 with TRBJ1-2; too little of a D gene remains to name it. Sequenced: peripheral blood. This receptor has the CDR3 CASSLAPANYGYTF. The nucleotides read TGTGCCAGCAGCTTGGCCCCTGCTAACTATGGCTACACCTTC.